What follows are 20 T cell receptor beta chains derived from one specimen sequenced in a study of cytomegalovirus exposure and HLA in healthy donors. The repertoire was sequenced with immunoSEQ multiplex PCR; TCRdb's copy has only in-frame clones and lacks some. In the table there are 150,000 to 200,000 clones, roughly 77% of which are singletons. Sequencing was done on a sample of PBMCs. These receptors all stem from a woman in her 30s in good health and CMV-seronegative.

Only a few counts were recorded for this clone. The rearrangement uses TRBV2 and TRBJ2-6; D is uncertain. CDR3 length: 14 residues. Germline lookup yields CDR1 SNHLY and CDR2 FYNNEI. V was cut by 5 bases and J by 0 bases, with 5 bases left in between. The CDR3 is CASSRDSGANVLTF. DNA for the CDR3: TGTGCCAGCAGTAGAGACTCTGGGGCCAACGTCCTGACTTTC.

The chain has TRBV7-9 and TRBJ1-1; TRBD1 matches 10 bases. The ends lost 3 bases at V and 3 bases at J; junction bases unmatched: 7. The germline V gene has CDR1 SEHNR and CDR2 FQNEAQ (reference sequence). This CDR3 region has 16 residues. CDR3 coding DNA: TGTGCCAGCAGCTTGGTAGCCGGGACAGGGGACACTGAAGCTTTCTTT. It specifies CASSLVAGTGDTEAFF.

The chain combines TRBV7-9 with TRBJ2-7; D remains ambiguous. Trimming cost V 1 base and J 4 bases, with 8 bases left between them. This CDR3 contains 13 residues. CDR1 SEHNR and CDR2 FQNEAQ come from the germline V gene (reference sequence). Here the CDR3 DNA reads TGTGCCAGCAGCTTAGTTTGGAGTTACGAGCAGTACTTC. It yields the protein CASSLVWSYEQYF.

The chain is built from TRBV11-3 and TRBJ2-1, with D possibly being TRBD2 (6 bases). V was pared by 5 bases and J by 7 bases, with 12 bases between. The CDR3 sequence is 13 residues long. In germline, CDR1 is SGHNT, CDR2 YENEEA. DNA for the CDR3: TGTGCCAGCAGCGCAGGTGGGACTAATGAGCAGTTCTTC. Amino acid sequence: CASSAGGTNEQFF.

This chain joins TRBV9 and TRBJ2-7, with D possibly being TRBD2 (6 bases). Trimming cost V 0 bases and J 3 bases, with 13 bases left between them. Germline V gives CDR1 SGDLS, CDR2 YYNGEE. This CDR3 contains 15 residues. CDR3: CASSVALGTYYEQYF. The CDR3 DNA follows: TGTGCCAGCAGCGTAGCTCTAGGGACTTACTACGAGCAGTACTTC.

The chain recombines TRBV6-4 with TRBJ2-1, with 10 bases fitting TRBD1. This CDR3 comprises 13 residues. Losses at the gene ends were 6 bases for V and 7 bases for J; bases not matched to a gene: 3. Germline-derived CDR1 and CDR2 are MRHNA and SNTAGT. CDR3 residues: CASSGDRGNEQFF. CDR3 DNA sequence: TGTGCCAGCAGCGGGGACAGGGGAAATGAGCAGTTCTTC.

V gene TRBV9 combines with J gene TRBJ2-1; tentatively, D is TRBD2 (6 bases). Between the trimmed V and J ends, which lost 0 bases and 5 bases, there was a span of 15 bases. The germline CDR1 and CDR2 sequences are SGDLS and YYNGEE. The CDR3 loop spans 16 amino acids. The CDR3 bases are TGTGCCAGCAGCGTAGAGGAGGGAGTGGCTCACAATGAGCAGTTCTTC. Its protein product is CASSVEEGVAHNEQFF.

This chain links TRBV9 with TRBJ1-5; D not certain. CDR3 length: 13 amino acids. Germline V gene lookup returns CDR1 SGDLS and CDR2 YYNGEE. Trimming pared 4 bases from V and 4 bases from J, leaving 9 bases between. Here the CDR3 reads CASSFGLNQPQHF. The CDR3 region has the DNA TGTGCCAGCAGCTTCGGACTAAATCAGCCCCAGCATTTT.

CDR3 nucleotide sequence: TGTGCCAGCAGTTTAGGGGGCGCGGAGAATTCACCCCTCCACTTT. It translates to CASSLGGAENSPLHF. The gene calls are TRBV28 and TRBJ1-6; maybe TRBD1 (6 bases). Trimming cost V 2 bases and J 7 bases, with 12 bases left between them. The CDR3 contains 15 residues. CDR1 is MDHEN and CDR2 is SYDVKM in the germline V gene.

CDR3 sequence: CASSPGLAGGPKNEQFF. CDR3 in DNA: TGTGCCAGCAGCCCAGGACTAGCGGGGGGTCCTAAAAATGAGCAGTTCTTC. This chain links TRBV5-6 with TRBJ2-1; 14 bases line up with TRBD2. Germline-derived CDR1 and CDR2 are SGHDT and YYEEEE. With V trimmed by 4 bases and J by 7 bases, 10 bases remained unmatched. The length of the CDR3 is 17 residues.

The rearrangement uses TRBV28 and TRBJ2-6, with D possibly TRBD1 on 6 matching bases. CDR1 is MDHEN and CDR2 is SYDVKM in the germline V gene. This CDR3 region has 14 residues. V dropped 7 bases and J dropped 4 bases, with 11 bases sitting between them. The DNA of the CDR3 is TGTGCCAGCAAAGGGGGTGGAGGGGCCAACGTCCTGACTTTC. Residues: CASKGGGGANVLTF.

This clone was found once. The V and J genes are TRBV9 and TRBJ2-1; TRBD2 matches at 13 bases. The CDR3 is made up of 18 amino acids. CDR1 is SGDLS, CDR2 YYNGEE, per germline. With 3 bases clipped from V and 3 bases from J, the junction kept 9 bases outside the gene matches. Here the CDR3 DNA reads TGTGCCAGCAGCGCCCACACCGGGACTAGCGGGGTCTACAATGAGCAGTTCTTC. Translation gives CASSAHTGTSGVYNEQFF.

This rearrangement joins TRBV6-5 to TRBJ1-4; D call uncertain. V gave up 6 bases and J gave up 7 bases, with 15 bases separating them. This CDR3 has 14 residues. Germline V CDR1 and CDR2: MNHEY, SVGAGI. The CDR3: CASSLSRVGEKLFF. The CDR3 region has the DNA TGTGCCAGCAGCCTTTCGAGGGTTGGTGAAAAACTGTTTTTT.

CDR3 DNA: TGTGCCAGCTCCGAACAGGGTATCGGGGTCGACGAGCAGTACTTC. Translation: CASSEQGIGVDEQYF. The chain recombines TRBV18 with TRBJ2-7; the D gene is possibly TRBD1 (6 bases). This CDR3 contains 15 residues. Germline CDR1 and CDR2: KGHSH and LQKENI. V gave up 6 bases and J gave up 5 bases, with 20 bases separating them. The whole variable domain, remainder taken from reference TRBV18 and TRBJ2-7, is NAGVMQNPRHLVRRRGQEARLRCSPMKGHSHVYWYRQLPEEGLKFMVYLQKENIIDESGMPKERFSAEFPKEGPSILRIQQVVRGDSAAYFCASSEQGIGVDEQYFGPGTRLTVT.

V usage is TRBV9 and J usage is TRBJ1-2; possibly TRBD1 for D (6 bases). The CDR3 length is 14 residues. CDR1 is SGDLS and CDR2 is YYNGEE in the germline V gene. V was trimmed by 3 bases and J by 8 bases, leaving 17 bases between them. The CDR3 sequence is CASSAFRTGLGYTF. The CDR3 nucleotides are TGTGCCAGCAGCGCATTCCGAACAGGGTTGGGCTACACCTTC.

V and J are TRBV7-9 and TRBJ2-7; a possible D gene is TRBD1 (6 bases). V gave up 1 base and J gave up 0 bases, with 7 bases separating them. The germline V gene encodes CDR1 SEHNR and CDR2 FQNEAQ (reference sequence). The CDR3 is 14 amino acids. The CDR3: CASSLGGLSYEQYF. The CDR3 nucleotides are TGTGCCAGCAGCTTAGGGGGGCTCTCCTACGAGCAGTACTTC.

For the CDR3, the DNA is TGTGCCAGCGGGACAGTTGCGGAGAGCGAGCAGTACTTC. It encodes CASGTVAESEQYF. The chain couples TRBV27 to TRBJ2-7; 7 positions agree with TRBD1. The germline gives CDR1 MNHEY, CDR2 SMNVEV (reference sequence). The CDR3 spans 13 residues. V was clipped by 8 bases and J by 6 bases; unmatched bases: 10.

The chain employs TRBV25-1 and TRBJ1-2, with 7 positions matching TRBD1. V was pared by 2 bases and J by 6 bases, with 9 bases of the junction left unmatched. CDR3 length equals 15 residues. Looked up from germline, CDR1 is MGHDK and CDR2 is SYGVNS. This CDR3 reads CASSETSDRDDGYTF. In DNA form, the CDR3 reads TGTGCCAGCAGTGAAACTTCCGACAGGGATGATGGCTACACCTTC.

The chain has TRBV6-1 and TRBJ2-7; 7 positions agree with TRBD1. Germline V gene lookup returns CDR1 MNHNS and CDR2 SASEGT. J was trimmed by 6 bases and V by 6 bases; bases with no gene match: 2. The CDR3 contains 11 residues. The CDR3, as DNA: TGTGCCAGCAGGAGACAGGGCGAGCAGTACTTC. As protein: CASRRQGEQYF.

This clone was seen only a few times. The same CDR3 also results from other DNA sequences found in this sample. This chain joins TRBV7-9 and TRBJ2-7; 7 bases map to TRBD2. Germline CDR1 and CDR2: SEHNR and FQNEAQ (reference sequence). The CDR3 loop spans 13 amino acids. The V gene end was trimmed by 6 bases and the J gene end by 2 bases; junction bases not matched to a gene: 4. The CDR3 sequence is CASSSAGAYEQYF. CDR3 DNA sequence: TGTGCCAGCAGTTCCGCGGGGGCCTACGAGCAGTACTTC.